A selection of T cell receptor beta chains follows, all from one sample in a study of neurological immune-mediated disorders. TCRdb fed the 5' RACE reads into MiXCR, producing one record per CDR3 protein. This sample has some 38,000 distinct CDR3 sequences, with over 12% found just once. Sequencing input: PBMCs. These receptors were obtained from a woman aged 50 to 60 with HTLV-1-associated myelopathy (HAM/TSP). Each CDR3 is given with its conserved first and last residue. A D gene is named only where the DNA matches it firmly. The size entry is marked missing in some rows and otherwise reads once, few, many or a size class.

d_gene: -
abundance: many
v_gene: TRBV11-3
j_gene: TRBJ1-6
CDR3aa: CASSLGSYNSPLHF
CDR3nt: TGTGCCAGCAGCCTCGGCTCCTATAATTCACCCCTCCACTTT

d_gene: -
abundance: many
v_gene: TRBV7-9
j_gene: TRBJ1-5
CDR3aa: CASSLPPDRPLNQPQHF
CDR3nt: TGTGCCAGCAGCCTCCCCCCCGACAGGCCCCTCAATCAGCCCCAGCATTTT

d_gene: TRBD1
abundance: many
v_gene: TRBV20-1
j_gene: TRBJ2-7
CDR3aa: CSAPGTGDYEQYF
CDR3nt: TGCAGTGCTCCCGGGACAGGTGATTACGAGCAGTACTTC

d_gene: -
abundance: many
v_gene: TRBV12-3/TRBV12-4
j_gene: TRBJ1-5
CDR3aa: CASSLAVGNQPQHF
CDR3nt: TGTGCCAGCAGTTTAGCGGTTGGGAATCAGCCCCAGCATTTT

d_gene: -
abundance: many
v_gene: TRBV7-9
j_gene: TRBJ2-1
CDR3aa: CASSLAGSSYNEQFF
CDR3nt: TGTGCCAGCAGCTTAGCCGGTAGCTCCTACAATGAGCAGTTCTTC

d_gene: -
abundance: many
v_gene: TRBV24-1
j_gene: TRBJ2-5
CDR3aa: CATGTTYQETQYF
CDR3nt: TGTGCCACCGGGACCACGTACCAAGAGACCCAGTACTTC

d_gene: -
abundance: -
v_gene: TRBV2
j_gene: TRBJ1-5
CDR3aa: CASTLGAPNQPQHF
CDR3nt: TGTGCCAGCACTTTGGGGGCCCCGAATCAGCCCCAGCATTTT

d_gene: -
abundance: many
v_gene: TRBV6-2/TRBV6-3
j_gene: TRBJ2-3
CDR3aa: CASRPSADTQYF
CDR3nt: TGTGCCAGCAGGCCATCGGCAGATACGCAGTATTTT

d_gene: TRBD1
abundance: many
v_gene: TRBV29-1
j_gene: TRBJ1-2
CDR3aa: CSVVVPDRGDGYTF
CDR3nt: TGCAGCGTTGTCGTTCCGGACAGGGGCGATGGCTACACCTTC

d_gene: -
abundance: many
v_gene: TRBV6-4
j_gene: TRBJ1-1
CDR3aa: CASSDIPNTEAFF
CDR3nt: TGTGCCAGCAGTGACATCCCGAACACTGAAGCTTTCTTT

d_gene: TRBD1
abundance: many
v_gene: TRBV7-9
j_gene: TRBJ1-5
CDR3aa: CASGTDNQPQHF
CDR3nt: TGTGCCAGTGGGACAGATAATCAGCCCCAGCATTTT

d_gene: -
abundance: many
v_gene: TRBV10-3
j_gene: TRBJ2-1
CDR3aa: CAISQGTPGEQFF
CDR3nt: TGTGCCATCAGCCAAGGGACTCCCGGAGAGCAGTTCTTC

d_gene: TRBD1
abundance: many
v_gene: TRBV7-2
j_gene: TRBJ1-3
CDR3aa: CASSFPGTEISSGNTIYF
CDR3nt: TGTGCCAGCAGCTTCCCCGGGACAGAAATTTCCTCTGGAAACACCATATATTTT

d_gene: -
abundance: many
v_gene: TRBV6-4
j_gene: TRBJ1-1
CDR3aa: CASSPGGASTEAFF
CDR3nt: TGTGCCAGCAGCCCTGGGGGGGCAAGCACTGAAGCTTTCTTT

d_gene: TRBD2
abundance: many
v_gene: TRBV7-2
j_gene: TRBJ2-1
CDR3aa: CASSPWTSGGYNEQFF
CDR3nt: TGTGCCAGCAGCCCGTGGACTAGCGGGGGCTACAATGAGCAGTTCTTC

d_gene: TRBD2
abundance: many
v_gene: TRBV20-1
j_gene: TRBJ2-2
CDR3aa: CSARPSQRGGSGELFF
CDR3nt: TGCAGTGCTAGGCCCTCCCAGCGGGGGGGCTCCGGGGAGCTGTTTTTT

d_gene: -
abundance: many
v_gene: TRBV18
j_gene: TRBJ2-6
CDR3aa: CASSPRRGTGANVLTF
CDR3nt: TGTGCCAGCTCACCACGGCGAGGGACCGGGGCCAACGTCCTGACTTTC

d_gene: -
abundance: -
v_gene: TRBV10-1
j_gene: TRBJ2-2
CDR3aa: CASSPPQTREMFF
CDR3nt: TGCGCCAGCAGTCCCCCCCAAACCAGGGAGATGTTTTTT

d_gene: -
abundance: many
v_gene: TRBV11-2
j_gene: TRBJ1-1
CDR3aa: CASSLETQGSAFF
CDR3nt: TGTGCCAGCAGCTTAGAGACTCAGGGTTCAGCTTTCTTT

d_gene: TRBD1
abundance: many
v_gene: TRBV24-1
j_gene: TRBJ1-1
CDR3aa: CATSGGGESEAFF
CDR3nt: TGTGCCACCAGTGGAGGGGGCGAGAGTGAAGCTTTCTTT

d_gene: -
abundance: many
v_gene: TRBV5-8
j_gene: TRBJ1-3
CDR3aa: CASSSRFKGRGNTIYF
CDR3nt: TGTGCCAGCAGCAGCCGATTTAAGGGAAGAGGAAACACCATATATTTT

d_gene: -
abundance: many
v_gene: TRBV4-3
j_gene: TRBJ1-3
CDR3aa: CASSRTYKGFGGNTIYF
CDR3nt: TGCGCCAGCAGCCGGACATATAAGGGCTTCGGTGGAAACACCATATATTTT

d_gene: -
abundance: -
v_gene: TRBV12-3/TRBV12-4
j_gene: TRBJ2-1
CDR3aa: CASTFSSWDEQFF
CDR3nt: TGTGCCAGCACCTTTAGCAGTTGGGATGAGCAGTTCTTC

d_gene: TRBD1
abundance: many
v_gene: TRBV5-1
j_gene: TRBJ1-5
CDR3aa: CASSPGTGPGNQPQHF
CDR3nt: TGCGCCAGCAGTCCCGGGACAGGGCCAGGCAATCAGCCCCAGCATTTT

d_gene: -
abundance: many
v_gene: TRBV7-9
j_gene: TRBJ2-6
CDR3aa: CASSSGAGANVLTF
CDR3nt: TGTGCCAGCAGCTCAGGGGCCGGGGCCAACGTCCTGACTTTC

d_gene: -
abundance: many
v_gene: TRBV7-2
j_gene: TRBJ1-2
CDR3aa: CASSFPGALGYTF
CDR3nt: TGTGCCAGCAGCTTTCCAGGAGCCCTCGGCTACACCTTC

d_gene: TRBD2
abundance: many
v_gene: TRBV5-1
j_gene: TRBJ2-5
CDR3aa: CASSLNPGGETQYF
CDR3nt: TGCGCCAGCAGCTTGAACCCGGGGGGAGAGACCCAGTACTTC

d_gene: TRBD1
abundance: few
v_gene: TRBV3-1
j_gene: TRBJ1-1
CDR3aa: CASGGQGNTEAFF
CDR3nt: TGTGCCAGCGGGGGACAGGGGAACACTGAAGCTTTCTTT

d_gene: TRBD2
abundance: many
v_gene: TRBV11-2
j_gene: TRBJ2-2
CDR3aa: CASSLRLAGGPSGELFF
CDR3nt: TGTGCCAGCAGTCTAAGACTAGCGGGGGGGCCATCCGGGGAGCTGTTTTTT

d_gene: -
abundance: many
v_gene: TRBV6-2/TRBV6-3
j_gene: TRBJ1-6
CDR3aa: CASSYTRADSPLHF
CDR3nt: TGTGCCAGCAGTTATACTCGTGCGGATTCACCCCTCCACTTT

d_gene: -
abundance: many
v_gene: TRBV29-1
j_gene: TRBJ2-1
CDR3aa: CSVAGPSDYNEQFF
CDR3nt: TGCAGCGTTGCCGGACCTAGCGATTACAATGAGCAGTTCTTC

d_gene: -
abundance: -
v_gene: TRBV19
j_gene: TRBJ2-1
CDR3aa: CASNSDIGSYNEQFF
CDR3nt: TGTGCCAGTAACTCCGACATTGGATCCTACAATGAGCAGTTCTTC

d_gene: -
abundance: many
v_gene: TRBV7-9
j_gene: TRBJ2-1
CDR3aa: CASSPPFRGALDEQFF
CDR3nt: TGTGCCAGCAGCCCACCATTCCGGGGCGCTTTGGATGAGCAGTTCTTC

d_gene: -
abundance: -
v_gene: TRBV5-4
j_gene: TRBJ2-6
CDR3aa: CASIPRGVGANVLTF
CDR3nt: TGTGCCAGCATCCCCCGCGGGGTTGGGGCCAACGTCCTGACTTTC

d_gene: TRBD1
abundance: many
v_gene: TRBV9
j_gene: TRBJ2-7
CDR3aa: CASSAGQGSSYEQYF
CDR3nt: TGTGCCAGCAGCGCGGGACAGGGGAGCTCCTACGAGCAGTACTTC

d_gene: -
abundance: many
v_gene: TRBV7-2
j_gene: TRBJ1-6
CDR3aa: CASSSQGYSPLHF
CDR3nt: TGTGCCAGCAGCTCGCAGGGTTATTCACCCCTCCACTTT

d_gene: -
abundance: -
v_gene: TRBV5-1
j_gene: TRBJ2-2
CDR3aa: CASIFQGRTGELFF
CDR3nt: TGCGCCAGCATCTTCCAGGGGCGAACCGGTGAGCTGTTTTTT

d_gene: -
abundance: many
v_gene: TRBV24-1
j_gene: TRBJ1-2
CDR3aa: CATSGADFYGYTF
CDR3nt: TGTGCCACCAGTGGGGCAGACTTCTATGGCTACACCTTC

d_gene: -
abundance: many
v_gene: TRBV6-1
j_gene: TRBJ1-6
CDR3aa: CASSAYTTYNSPLHF
CDR3nt: TGTGCCAGCAGTGCCTACACCACCTATAATTCACCCCTCCACTTT

d_gene: -
abundance: many
v_gene: TRBV3-1
j_gene: TRBJ1-1
CDR3aa: CASSQDPENTEAFF
CDR3nt: TGTGCCAGCAGCCAAGATCCTGAGAACACTGAAGCTTTCTTT

d_gene: TRBD1
abundance: -
v_gene: TRBV5-1
j_gene: TRBJ2-6
CDR3aa: CANSLYLRTGVTGANVLTF
CDR3nt: TGCGCCAACAGCCTGTACCTAAGGACAGGGGTCACCGGGGCCAACGTCCTGACTTTC

d_gene: -
abundance: few
v_gene: TRBV5-1
j_gene: TRBJ1-3
CDR3aa: CASSDPNRDSGNTIYF
CDR3nt: TGCGCCAGCAGCGACCCTAACAGGGACTCTGGAAACACCATATATTTT